Here is one T cell receptor beta chain with its context. Its specificity is unknown. Generated by immunoSEQ multiplex PCR, the TCRdb table keeps only in-frame clones and is missing some. The table shows 150,000 to 200,000 clones, with 65% to 85% occurring only once. Trimming cost V 5 bases and J 7 bases; bases outside gene matches: 5. The CDR3 extends over 15 amino acids. The germline gives CDR1 SEHNR, CDR2 FQNEAQ (reference sequence). This entry is derived from a study of cytomegalovirus exposure and HLA in healthy donors. Notes on the study in general: The majority of TCR sequences were rare, yet some public TCRs appeared in many donors. Researchers counted 180 or so TCR beta chains as cytomegalovirus-associated. It was reported that the classifier diagnosed cytomegalovirus status with high specificity and sensitivity in both the original and validation cohorts.

The chain is built from TRBV7-9 and TRBJ1-6; 10 nucleotides match TRBD1. The sequenced material came from PBMCs. The receptor comes from a woman aged 18-35 years in good health and CMV-seropositive. CDR3 sequence: CASSRLGQGNSPLHF. In nucleotides, the CDR3 is TGTGCCAGCAGCCGCCTGGGACAGGGGAATTCACCCCTCCACTTT.